This T cell receptor beta chain was observed in a study of technical replicates of blood from a handful of donors listed by TCRdb under 2017. The library was produced with the immunoSEQ multiplex PCR assay. The immuneACCESS repertoire file appears here via TCRdb, limited to in-frame rearrangements. These files lack a portion of the clones; in checked studies, under half of the deficit traces to unresolved V genes, and the cause of the others is not known. This sample gives around 70,000 clones in total; about 97% of them show up just once. The ten largest clones capture approximately 0.28% of the sample. From a lookup of the germline V gene (reference sequence), CDR1 and CDR2 are GTSNPN and SVGIG. Between the V and J ends, shortened by 5 bases and 4 bases respectively, the junction contains 6 bases. Including cysteine and phenylalanine, the CDR3 has 12 amino acids. Of all the DNA, just the CDR3 is kept, 36 bases in frame from base 1.

To note about this clone: Its antigen target is currently unknown. Base quality data are lacking; no much larger clone is found one base away.

The chain links TRBV30 with TRBJ2-6; the D gene is possibly TRBD1, with 5 bases matching. The sequence was collected from a human donor in good health. The sample comprised T cells isolated from PBMCs. In nucleotides, the sequence is TGTGCCTGGGGGGCCGGGGCCAACGTCCTGACTTTC. Its product reads: CAWGAGANVLTF. When the CDR3 is completed using the reference TRBV30 and TRBJ2-6 genes on either side, the full variable domain is SQTIHQWPATLVQPVGSPLSLECTVEGTSNPNLYWYRQAAGRGLQLLFYSVGIGQISSEVPQNLSASRPQDRQFILSSKKLLLSDSGFYLCAWGAGANVLTFGAGSRLTVL.